The 21 T cell receptor beta chains presented below share a single source sample, sequenced in a study of blood T cells in healthy people across ages. Together with a sample-barcoded 5' primer, a J-beta primer mix was included in a second PCR lasting about 6 to 11 cycles. TCRdb reanalysed the 5' RACE reads using MiXCR and keeps one entry per CDR3 protein. The profile shows more than 900,000 distinct CDR3 sequences, less than 25% of them singletons. These data also formed part of another study, on T cells of mothers and their children.

Sequences were obtained from blood. These receptors were obtained from a girl aged 2 to 9 in good health.

This clonotype was observed many times. The chain is built from TRBV6-5 and TRBJ2-7; 8 bases agree with TRBD2. CDR1 and CDR2 from the germline V gene are MNHEY and SVGAGI. CDR3 length: 13 residues. V gave up 6 bases and J gave up 5 bases; unmatched junction bases: 6. Written as DNA, the CDR3 is TGTGCCAGCAGCTTGGGACTAGTGAACGAGCAGTACTTC. This encodes CASSLGLVNEQYF.

The chain is built from TRBV27 and TRBJ2-5; TRBD2 matches at 9 bases. V lost 6 bases and J lost 11; bases outside the gene matches: 19. The CDR3 is 16 residues long. Germline V gives CDR1 MNHEY, CDR2 SMNVEV (reference sequence). The CDR3 nucleotides read TGTGCCAGCAGGAATTCCAGGGCTAGCGGGGTGTGGGAGCAGTACTTC. This gives the protein CASRNSRASGVWEQYF.

V is TRBV5-1 and J is TRBJ2-5; 8 bases match TRBD2. Germline CDR1 reads SGHRS; CDR2 reads YFSETQ. The CDR3 loop spans 16 amino acids. V lost 1 base to trimming and J lost 5 bases; unmatched junction nucleotides: 10. CDR3 coding DNA: TGCGCCAGCAGCTTGTTCGCGGGAGGCCCAACGGAGACCCAGTACTTC. It encodes CASSLFAGGPTETQYF.

As concerns this clonotype: At one of its ends the junction is not consistent with the germline gene, which may arise from a read error. The chain employs TRBV28 and TRBJ2-5; D may be TRBD2 (6 bases). Matching the DNA end better, TRBJ2-1 makes the J call doubtful. The germline gives CDR1 MDHEN, CDR2 SYDVKM. CDR3 length: 14 residues. The CDR3 sequence is CASSLQRVYSEQFF. CDR3 DNA sequence: TGTGCCAGCAGTTTACAGCGGGTTTACAGTGAGCAGTTCTTC.

The J gene is TRBJ2-3, the V gene TRBV25-1; 11 bases are shared with TRBD1. CDR1 is MGHDK, CDR2 SYGVNS, per germline. The CDR3 has 15 amino acids. The V and J ends lost 4 bases and 0 bases, in that order; junction bases with no gene match: 0. CDR3 DNA sequence: TGTGCCAGCAGTGGGGACAGGGGGAGCACAGATACGCAGTATTTT. Its protein is CASSGDRGSTDTQYF.

This clonotype was observed many times. The chain recombines TRBV18 with TRBJ2-7; D call uncertain. This CDR3 has 14 amino acids. CDR1 and CDR2 (germline): KGHSH, LQKENI. V dropped 4 bases and J dropped 0 bases, with 10 bases sitting between them. CDR3: CASSRGLTSYEQYF. For the CDR3, the DNA is TGTGCCAGCTCACGCGGCCTTACCTCCTACGAGCAGTACTTC.

The table lists this clonotype with a few counts. This sequence joins TRBV29-1 and TRBJ1-1; TRBD1 matches 7 bases. Germline V gene lookup returns CDR1 SQVTM and CDR2 ANQGSEA. Trimming at V came to 0 bases and at J to 5 bases, leaving 3 bases not matched to a gene. This CDR3 is 13 amino acids long. Here the CDR3 DNA reads TGCAGCGTTGAAGAGAGGGGGCGGACTGAAGCTTTCTTT. Translation: CSVEERGRTEAFF.

The gene calls are TRBV29-1 and TRBJ1-5; no clear D gene. Germline CDR1 is SQVTM and CDR2 is ANQGSEA. V lost 4 bases to trimming and J lost 4 bases, with 14 bases between them. The length of the CDR3 is 14 residues. The CDR3 DNA reads TGCAGCGTTGTATTTGGGTCACAAAATCAGCCCCAGCATTTT. Translation: CSVVFGSQNQPQHF.

This clonotype has just a few counts. V gene TRBV4-2 combines with J gene TRBJ2-5, with TRBD2 identical over 8 bases. The closer fit of TRBJ2-1 to the DNA end suggests the J call may be wrong. Per the germline V gene, CDR1 is LGHNA and CDR2 is YNFKEQ. The CDR3 is made up of 17 amino acids. Here the CDR3 DNA reads TGTGCCAGCAGCCAAGATAGCGGGGCACGATTCAACAATGAGCAGTTCTTC. Protein product: CASSQDSGARFNNEQFF.

In this sample, this clonotype turned up a few times. This sequence joins TRBV4-1 and TRBJ2-1; TRBD2 matches at 9 bases. The V and J ends lost 5 bases and 9 bases, in that order; junction bases with no gene match: 8. Germline CDR1 and CDR2: MGHRA and YSYEKL. The CDR3 extends over 14 amino acids. Here the CDR3 reads CASSISGSRSEQFF. The CDR3 bases are TGCGCCAGCAGCATTAGCGGGAGTCGTAGTGAGCAGTTCTTC.

The genes are TRBV6-4 and TRBJ1-1; 9 nucleotides align to TRBD1. This CDR3 is 14 amino acids long. Germline CDR1 is MRHNA and CDR2 is SNTAGT. The V segment lost 6 bases and the J segment 2 bases; nucleotides outside the gene matches: 4. As DNA, the CDR3 is TGTGCCAGCAGGCGGGACAGGGCAAACACTGAAGCTTTCTTT. It specifies CASRRDRANTEAFF.

A few counts support this clonotype. An end of the junction differs from the germline gene, which may be a read error. The V gene is TRBV5-1, the J gene TRBJ2-5, with TRBD2 identical over 11 bases. Germline V CDR1 and CDR2: SGHRS, YFSETQ. The CDR3 covers 15 residues. The chain's CDR3 is CASSFGLAGQETQYF. The CDR3 DNA follows: TGTGCCAGCAGCTTCGGACTAGCGGGCCAAGAGACCCAGTACTTC.

A few counts support this clonotype. The chain joins TRBV6-5 to TRBJ1-4; tentative D call: TRBD1 (5 bases). V gave up 0 bases and J gave up 0 bases, with 8 bases separating them. The CDR3 consists of 16 residues. Germline V gene sequence: CDR1 MNHEY, CDR2 SVGAGI. The CDR3 region is CASSYSQGATNEKLFF. CDR3 nucleotides: TGTGCCAGCAGTTACTCTCAGGGTGCAACTAATGAAAAACTGTTTTTT.

A single count supports this clonotype. V usage is TRBV4-3 and J usage is TRBJ2-2, with D maybe TRBD2 (7 bases). Germline lookup yields CDR1 LGHNA and CDR2 YSLEER. The CDR3 is 19 residues long. The V and J ends lost 0 bases and 5 bases respectively, with 22 bases between them. The chain's CDR3 is CASSQEVVGGRVGTGELFF. In nucleotides, the CDR3 is TGCGCCAGCAGCCAAGAAGTGGTCGGGGGGCGCGTAGGAACCGGGGAGCTGTTTTTT.

This clonotype was detected ten times or more. The V and J genes are TRBV9 and TRBJ2-5; D may match TRBD1 or TRBD2 (6 bases each). In germline, CDR1 is SGDLS, CDR2 YYNGEE. V dropped 3 bases and J dropped 3 bases, with 15 bases sitting between them. The CDR3 is made up of 15 amino acids. CDR3 in amino acids: CASSDSMGGEETQYF. The CDR3 DNA is TGTGCCAGCAGCGATTCCATGGGGGGCGAAGAGACCCAGTACTTC.

The chain combines TRBV5-1 with TRBJ2-5, with TRBD2 as a possible D gene (7 bases). Germline V CDR1 and CDR2: SGHRS, YFSETQ. V was cut by 4 bases and J by 5 bases, with 15 bases left in between. The CDR3 sequence is 14 residues long. CDR3 coding DNA: TGCGCCAGCAGCGCAGGCAGGGGAGGGGAGACCCAGTACTTC. It encodes CASSAGRGGETQYF.

As for this clonotype: Germline is not matched at one junction end, which may reflect a read error. V gene TRBV3-1 combines with J gene TRBJ2-5; a possible D gene is TRBD2 (5 bases). The CDR3 is 14 amino acids. Germline lookup yields CDR1 LGHDT and CDR2 YNNKEL (reference sequence). The CDR3 is CASNQNDPEGTQYF. The CDR3 DNA reads TGTGCCAGCAACCAAAACGACCCAGAGGGGACCCAGTACTTC.

This chain uses TRBV7-8 with TRBJ2-3; the D is unclear. Per germline, CDR1 SGHVS and CDR2 FQNEAQ. The V end lost 1 base, the J end lost 5 bases, and 22 bases lay between the germline ends. This CDR3 is 18 amino acids long. The CDR3 DNA is TGTGCCAGCAGCTTAGGACCGGCACCCGAATCTTGGGGAGATACGCAGTATTTT. This translates into CASSLGPAPESWGDTQYF.

The chain links TRBV20-1 to TRBJ1-2; D uncertain. Trimming pared 4 bases from V and 4 bases from J, leaving 13 bases between. This CDR3 is 13 amino acids long. In germline, CDR1 is DFQATT, CDR2 SNEGSKA (reference sequence). CDR3 sequence (DNA): TGCAGTGCTACAGAAAAAGGGTTCTATGGCTACACCTTC. It is translated as CSATEKGFYGYTF.

This clonotype showed up just a few times. V is TRBV2 and J is TRBJ2-1; D unresolved. The J call may be incorrect, as the DNA end agrees better with TRBJ2-5. Germline-derived CDR1 and CDR2 are SNHLY and FYNNEI. The CDR3 runs 14 residues. As DNA, the CDR3 is TGTGCCAGCAGTGAATTACGGAGACAAGAGACCCAGTACTTC. Translating gives CASSELRRQETQYF.

The chain couples TRBV27 to TRBJ2-7, with a tentative D call TRBD1 (5 bases). V dropped 5 bases and J dropped 3 bases, with 11 bases sitting between them. In germline, CDR1 is MNHEY, CDR2 SMNVEV (reference sequence). The CDR3 contains 13 residues. The CDR3 DNA is TGTGCCAGCAGTCAGACAGTCCTCTACGAGCAGTACTTC. Protein: CASSQTVLYEQYF.